A selection of T cell receptor beta chains follows, all from one sample in a study of blood T cell repertoires in COVID-19. Libraries were prepared by immunoSEQ multiplex PCR; TCRdb keeps only in-frame clonotypes and omits some of them. The sample lists 250,000 to 400,000 clones; about 88% were seen once. Material for sequencing was PBMCs or T cells enriched from blood (not recorded which). The receptors stem from a man aged 55 to 70 who had recovered from COVID-19. CDR3s include the opening cysteine and the closing phenylalanine or tryptophan. Fields, in order: V gene, D gene, clone size, J gene, CDR3 protein, CDR3 DNA. D genes are given only for firm matches. Clone size is given for some rows only: seen once, a few or many times, or a class if the clone is expanded.

v_call: TRBV5-1; d_call: -; clone_size: -; j_call: TRBJ1-1; cdr3_aa: CASSLANRNTEAFF; cdr3_nt: TGCGCCAGCAGCTTGGCCAACAGGAACACTGAAGCTTTCTTT
v_call: TRBV19; d_call: -; clone_size: -; j_call: TRBJ2-1; cdr3_aa: CASSIGSPYNEQFF; cdr3_nt: TGTGCCAGTAGTATTGGTAGTCCATACAATGAGCAGTTCTTC
v_call: TRBV19; d_call: -; clone_size: -; j_call: TRBJ1-2; cdr3_aa: CASRSPGLTNGYTF; cdr3_nt: TGTGCCAGTAGATCCCCGGGACTGACTAATGGCTACACCTTC
v_call: TRBV5-1; d_call: -; clone_size: -; j_call: TRBJ2-1; cdr3_aa: CASSSLGAGYNEQFF; cdr3_nt: TGCGCCAGCAGCTCCTTGGGGGCCGGATACAATGAGCAGTTCTTC
v_call: TRBV4-1; d_call: TRBD1; clone_size: -; j_call: TRBJ1-2; cdr3_aa: CASSQGQGAQQGVYGYTF; cdr3_nt: TGCGCCAGCAGCCAGGGACAGGGGGCTCAGCAGGGGGTATATGGCTACACCTTC
v_call: TRBV4-1; d_call: -; clone_size: -; j_call: TRBJ1-1; cdr3_aa: CATSPGGRAPPNTEAFF; cdr3_nt: TGCGCCACCTCCCCTGGGGGCAGGGCCCCACCGAACACTGAAGCTTTCTTT
v_call: TRBV6-5; d_call: -; clone_size: -; j_call: TRBJ2-7; cdr3_aa: CASSKRPGSYEQYF; cdr3_nt: TGTGCCAGCAGCAAGAGACCAGGGTCCTACGAGCAGTACTTC
v_call: TRBV29-1; d_call: TRBD1; clone_size: -; j_call: TRBJ2-7; cdr3_aa: CSVGQGSYEQYF; cdr3_nt: TGCAGCGTAGGACAGGGTTCTTACGAGCAGTACTTC
v_call: TRBV4-3; d_call: TRBD1; clone_size: -; j_call: TRBJ1-6; cdr3_aa: CASSHVQGAGTPPPLHF; cdr3_nt: TGCGCCAGCAGCCATGTACAGGGGGCCGGGACCCCCCCACCCCTCCACTTT
v_call: TRBV19; d_call: -; clone_size: once; j_call: TRBJ2-7; cdr3_aa: CASSPMGSTPYEQYF; cdr3_nt: TGTGCCAGTAGCCCGATGGGCAGTACCCCCTACGAGCAGTACTTC
v_call: TRBV19; d_call: TRBD1; clone_size: -; j_call: TRBJ1-3; cdr3_aa: CASSQGVSGNTIYF; cdr3_nt: TGTGCCAGCTCCCAGGGGGTCTCTGGAAACACCATATATTTT
v_call: TRBV5-1; d_call: -; clone_size: -; j_call: TRBJ2-7; cdr3_aa: CASSLVGGGTYEQYF; cdr3_nt: TGCGCCAGCAGCTTGGTAGGTGGCGGGACCTACGAGCAGTACTTC
v_call: TRBV27; d_call: -; clone_size: -; j_call: TRBJ2-7; cdr3_aa: CASSLSGVTGYEQYF; cdr3_nt: TGTGCCAGCAGTCTTTCGGGAGTCACCGGCTACGAGCAGTACTTC
v_call: TRBV3-1/TRBV3-2; d_call: TRBD2; clone_size: -; j_call: TRBJ2-1; cdr3_aa: CASSHLSGSDPFF; cdr3_nt: TGTGCCAGCAGCCACCTTAGCGGGAGTGATCCGTTCTTC
v_call: TRBV5-5; d_call: -; clone_size: -; j_call: TRBJ2-1; cdr3_aa: CASSFIQSSYNEQFF; cdr3_nt: TGTGCCAGCAGCTTTATACAGAGCTCCTACAATGAGCAGTTCTTC
v_call: TRBV6-4; d_call: TRBD1; clone_size: -; j_call: TRBJ2-5; cdr3_aa: CASSDIPEGTGGSGETQYF; cdr3_nt: TGTGCCAGCAGTGATATTCCCGAGGGGACAGGGGGCTCTGGGGAGACCCAGTACTTC